This section outlines one TCR beta chain sequence together with its context. Adults between roughly 18 and 89 years of age took part from 24 US areas. Germline V gene data show CDR1 as LGHDT and CDR2 as YNNKEL (reference sequence). Trimming left V 0 bases short and J 5 bases short, with 8 bases between. The CDR3 is 13 amino acids. How the authors handled the data: For nucleated cells, counts were estimated from reference gene primer amplification. Sequencing used immunoSEQ multiplex PCR; TCRdb keeps in-frame clones, though not all of them. V, J and clone size reflect that table, while D and trimming were determined from the DNA. Among 250,000 or so clones listed, about nine tenths were seen once. The sample belongs to a study of blood T cell repertoires in COVID-19.

This chain uses TRBV3-1 (or the pseudogene TRBV3-2) with TRBJ2-7, with D possibly TRBD2 on 6 matching bases. The sequenced sample consisted of PBMCs or T cells enriched from blood (not recorded which). The TCR was taken from a woman in her thirties with acute COVID-19. DNA for the CDR3: TGTGCCAGCAGCCAAGAGGCGGGGAACGAGCAGTACTTC. Translated, it gives CASSQEAGNEQYF.